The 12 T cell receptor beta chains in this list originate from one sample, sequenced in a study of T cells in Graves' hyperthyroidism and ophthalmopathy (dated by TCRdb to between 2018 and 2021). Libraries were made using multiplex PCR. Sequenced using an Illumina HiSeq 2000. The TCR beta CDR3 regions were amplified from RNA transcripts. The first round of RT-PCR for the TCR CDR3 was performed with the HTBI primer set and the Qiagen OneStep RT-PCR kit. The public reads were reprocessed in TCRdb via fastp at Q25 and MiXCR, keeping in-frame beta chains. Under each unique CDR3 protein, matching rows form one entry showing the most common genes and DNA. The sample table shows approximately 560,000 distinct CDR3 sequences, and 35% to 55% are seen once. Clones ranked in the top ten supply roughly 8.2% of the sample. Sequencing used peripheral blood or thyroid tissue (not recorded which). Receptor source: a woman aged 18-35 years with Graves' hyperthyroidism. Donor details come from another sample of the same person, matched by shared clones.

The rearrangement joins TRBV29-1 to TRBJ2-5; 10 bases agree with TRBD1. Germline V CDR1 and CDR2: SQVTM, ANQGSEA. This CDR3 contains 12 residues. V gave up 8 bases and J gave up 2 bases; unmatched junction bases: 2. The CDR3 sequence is CSSGQGQETQYF. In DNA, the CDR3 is TGCAGCTCGGGACAGGGGCAAGAGACCCAGTACTTC.

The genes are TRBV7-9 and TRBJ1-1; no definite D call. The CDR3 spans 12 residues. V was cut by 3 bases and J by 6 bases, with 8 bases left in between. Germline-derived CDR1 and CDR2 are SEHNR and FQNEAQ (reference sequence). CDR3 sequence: CASSFLDSEAFF. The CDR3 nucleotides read TGTGCCAGCAGCTTTTTAGACTCTGAAGCTTTCTTT.

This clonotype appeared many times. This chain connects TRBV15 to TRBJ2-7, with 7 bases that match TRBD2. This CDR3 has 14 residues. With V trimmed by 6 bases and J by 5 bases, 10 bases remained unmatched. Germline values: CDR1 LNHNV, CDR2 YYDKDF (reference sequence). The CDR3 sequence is CATRASGPFNEQYF. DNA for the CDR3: TGTGCCACCAGAGCTAGCGGCCCTTTTAACGAGCAGTACTTC.

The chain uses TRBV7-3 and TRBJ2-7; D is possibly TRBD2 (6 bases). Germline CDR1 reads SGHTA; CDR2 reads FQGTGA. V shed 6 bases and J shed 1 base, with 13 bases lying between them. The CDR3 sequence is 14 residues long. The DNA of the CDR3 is TGTGCCAGCAGTCGGGACTTGATTTCCTACGAGCAGTACTTC. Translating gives CASSRDLISYEQYF.

The CDR3 loop is CAISGGSSYGYTF. DNA of the CDR3: TGTGCCATCAGTGGCGGGAGCAGCTATGGCTACACCTTC. V and J are TRBV10-3 and TRBJ1-2; D is unclear. CDR1 is ENHRY, CDR2 SYGVKD, per germline. The CDR3 contains 13 residues. The ends were cut back, 4 bases at V and 4 bases at J, with 10 bases in the middle.

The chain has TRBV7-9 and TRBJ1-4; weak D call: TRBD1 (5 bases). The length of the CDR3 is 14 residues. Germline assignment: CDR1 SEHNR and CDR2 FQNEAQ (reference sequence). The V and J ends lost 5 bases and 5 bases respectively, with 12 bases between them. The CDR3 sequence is CASSPRGGNEKLFF. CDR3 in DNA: TGTGCCAGCAGCCCCCGGGGGGGAAATGAAAAACTGTTTTTT.

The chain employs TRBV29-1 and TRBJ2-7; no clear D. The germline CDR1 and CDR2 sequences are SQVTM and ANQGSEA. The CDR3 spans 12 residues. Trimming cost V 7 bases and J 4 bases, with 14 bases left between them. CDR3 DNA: TGCAGCGCCCCCGAGGACGGATACGAGCAGTACTTC. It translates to CSAPEDGYEQYF.

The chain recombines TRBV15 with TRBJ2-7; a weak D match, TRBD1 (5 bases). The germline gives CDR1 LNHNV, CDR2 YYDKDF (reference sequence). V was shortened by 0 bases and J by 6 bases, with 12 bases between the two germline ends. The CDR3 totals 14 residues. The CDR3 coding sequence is TGTGCCACCAGCAGAGATCGGAAGGGGTTCGAGCAGTACTTC. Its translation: CATSRDRKGFEQYF.

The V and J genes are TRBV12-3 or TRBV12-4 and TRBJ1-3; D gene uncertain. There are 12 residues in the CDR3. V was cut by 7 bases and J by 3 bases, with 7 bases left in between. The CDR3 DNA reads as TGTGCCAGCACCCGCGGTGGAAACACCATATATTTT. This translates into CASTRGGNTIYF.

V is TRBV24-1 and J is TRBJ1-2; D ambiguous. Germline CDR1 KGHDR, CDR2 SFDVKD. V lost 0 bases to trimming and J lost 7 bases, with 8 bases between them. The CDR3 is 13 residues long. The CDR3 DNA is TGTGCCACCAGTGATTTGAGAGTGACTGGCTACACCTTC. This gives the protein CATSDLRVTGYTF.

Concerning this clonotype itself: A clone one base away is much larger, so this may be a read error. The DNA of the CDR3 is TGCAGCGCAAAGGGACAGTCTTTCACTGAAGCTCTCTTT. Translating it yields CSAKGQSFTEALF. The chain joins TRBV29-1 to TRBJ1-1, with TRBD1 matching 7 bases. Germline V gene lookup returns CDR1 SQVTM and CDR2 ANQGSEA. The CDR3 loop spans 13 amino acids.

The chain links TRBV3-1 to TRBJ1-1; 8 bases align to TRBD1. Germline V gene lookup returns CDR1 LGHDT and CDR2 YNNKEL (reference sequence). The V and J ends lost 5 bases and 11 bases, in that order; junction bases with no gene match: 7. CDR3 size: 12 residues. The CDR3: CASSWTGTAAFF. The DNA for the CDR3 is TGTGCCAGCAGCTGGACAGGGACGGCGGCTTTCTTT.